The 30 T cell receptor beta chains in this list originate from one sample, sequenced in a study of glioma-infiltrating T cells after dendritic cell vaccination. Repertoires were generated with immunoSEQ multiplex PCR, while TCRdb's copy carries only in-frame clones and drops some. This sample has tens of thousands of clones; almost 85% occur once, and the top ten carry 2.1%. The sample in question was blood, obtained before dendritic cell vaccination. These receptors were taken from a human donor with glioblastoma.

The V gene is TRBV7-8, the J gene TRBJ1-2; no clear D. Deletions cut 5 bases from V and 7 bases from J, with 23 bases between. The CDR3 runs 16 residues. From germline, CDR1 is SGHVS and CDR2 FQNEAQ. DNA of the CDR3: TGTGCCAGCAGCCCCCCGGGGTCAGTCTCGTCGGGTGGCTACACCTTC. As protein: CASSPPGSVSSGGYTF.

This clone has just one count. The chain joins TRBV5-1 to TRBJ2-3; 10 positions agree with TRBD2. The ends lost 4 bases at V and 4 bases at J; junction bases unmatched: 12. Germline V gives CDR1 SGHRS, CDR2 YFSETQ. The CDR3 covers 17 residues. CDR3 amino acids: CASSILWSGGVPDTQYF. The CDR3 region has the DNA TGCGCCAGCAGCATACTCTGGAGCGGGGGGGTCCCAGATACGCAGTATTTT.

The V gene is TRBV27, the J gene TRBJ2-7, with TRBD1 matching over 12 bases. After removal of 8 bases from V and 9 bases from J, the junction contained 11 bases not matched to a gene. From germline, CDR1 is MNHEY and CDR2 SMNVEV (reference sequence). The CDR3 runs to 14 residues. In nucleotides, the CDR3 is TGTGCCAGCGGCCCAAGGGGGACAGGGGGCGTGCAGTACGTC. Translated, it gives CASGPRGTGGVQYV.

This clone was found a few times. The genes are TRBV18 and TRBJ1-1; D unresolved. The V gene's germline CDR1 is KGHSH and CDR2 LQKENI. CDR3 length: 16 amino acids. Trimming cost V 0 bases and J 6 bases, with 17 bases left between them. The CDR3 DNA reads TGTGCCAGCTCACCACCGATGGCCCCCGGGAGGTCTGAAGCTTTCTTT. Translation gives CASSPPMAPGRSEAFF.

The CDR3 sequence: CATSPGTGKPYGYTF. The CDR3 DNA reads as TGTGCCACATCCCCCGGGACAGGCAAACCTTATGGCTACACCTTC. J is TRBJ1-2 and V is TRBV5-4; 8 nucleotides match TRBD1. This CDR3 has 15 amino acids. Germline-derived CDR1 and CDR2 are SGHNT and YYREEE (reference sequence). V shed 9 bases and J 5 bases; nucleotides not matched to a gene: 15.

The rearrangement joins TRBV6-1 to TRBJ2-5, with TRBD1 identical over 7 bases. The V and J ends lost 5 bases and 1 base, in that order; junction bases with no gene match: 7. The CDR3 loop spans 15 amino acids. Germline CDR1 MNHNS, CDR2 SASEGT. The CDR3 reads CASSRSRDSQETQYF. Here the CDR3 DNA reads TGTGCCAGCAGTCGGAGCCGGGACAGCCAAGAGACCCAGTACTTC.

The rearrangement joins TRBV7-2 to TRBJ2-5, with D perhaps matching TRBD2 (5 bases). The CDR3 has 16 residues. The germline CDR1 and CDR2 sequences are SGHTA and FQGNSA. V was trimmed by 1 base and J by 1 base, leaving 13 bases between them. CDR3 sequence reads: CASSLGTGSRQETQYF. The CDR3 DNA sequence: TGTGCCAGCAGCTTAGGCACGGGGTCGCGCCAAGAGACCCAGTACTTC.

This CDR3 is CASKLSTLLSSTDTQYF. CDR3 bases: TGCGCCAGTAAGTTATCGACCCTACTATCTAGCACAGATACGCAGTATTTT. This sequence joins TRBV5-1 and TRBJ2-3; no firm D call. This CDR3 has 17 amino acids. Trimming cost V 8 bases and J 0 bases, with 22 bases left between them. Germline loops: CDR1 SGHRS, CDR2 YFSETQ.

The gene calls are TRBV30 and TRBJ1-2; D is undetermined. Trimming pared 3 bases from V and 4 bases from J, leaving 6 bases between. The CDR3 sequence is 11 residues long. CDR1 and CDR2 (germline): GTSNPN, SVGIG (reference sequence). The CDR3, as DNA: TGTGCCTGGAGGTTCTTCTATGGCTACACCTTC. As protein: CAWRFFYGYTF.

The chain combines TRBV5-1 with TRBJ2-5; 9 nucleotides align to TRBD2. This CDR3 is 13 amino acids long. V was pared by 4 bases and J by 5 bases, with 3 bases of the junction left unmatched. From germline, CDR1 is SGHRS and CDR2 YFSETQ. The CDR3 bases are TGCGCCAGCAGCCCGGGGACTAGCGAGACCCAGTACTTC. This translates into CASSPGTSETQYF.

The chain couples TRBV5-8 to TRBJ2-2; TRBD2 matches at 7 bases. Germline-derived CDR1 and CDR2 are SGHTS and YDEGEE. The CDR3 spans 15 residues. Trimming took 7 bases from V and 2 from J; bases not matched to a gene: 8. The CDR3 is CASGTGTKNTGELFF. CDR3 nucleotide sequence: TGTGCCAGCGGGACCGGGACTAAAAACACCGGGGAGCTGTTTTTT.

In this sample, this clone turned up a few times. The chain carries TRBV5-1 and TRBJ2-5; 9 positions agree with TRBD1. V gave up 0 bases and J gave up 5 bases; unmatched junction bases: 5. This CDR3 has 15 amino acids. Germline-derived CDR1 and CDR2 are SGHRS and YFSETQ. The CDR3 sequence: CASSLGDRAGETQYF. Written as DNA, the CDR3 is TGCGCCAGCAGCTTGGGGGACAGGGCTGGGGAGACCCAGTACTTC. Combining the CDR3 with reference TRBV5-1 and TRBJ2-5 gives the whole variable domain KAGVTQTPRYLIKTRGQQVTLSCSPISGHRSVSWYQQTPGQGLQFLFEYFSETQRNKGNFPGRFSGRQFSNSRSEMNVSTLELGDSALYLCASSLGDRAGETQYFGPGTRLLVL.

The gene calls are TRBV25-1 and TRBJ2-4; 7 bases are shared with TRBD1. V shed 5 bases, J shed 7 bases, and the junction held 8 bases outside the gene matches. The CDR3 length is 14 residues. CDR1 MGHDK and CDR2 SYGVNS come from the germline V gene. CDR3 sequence (DNA): TGTGCCAGCAGTCCTCACGGACAGGTTAACATTCAGTACTTC. Amino acids: CASSPHGQVNIQYF.

This clone was recorded once. This sequence joins TRBV5-1 and TRBJ2-1, with a weak D call TRBD1 (5 bases). This CDR3 contains 14 residues. V gave up 4 bases and J gave up 1 base, with 9 bases separating them. CDR1 and CDR2 (germline): SGHRS, YFSETQ. The chain's CDR3 is CASSDQGSYNEQFF. The CDR3 DNA sequence: TGCGCCAGCAGCGACCAGGGTTCCTACAATGAGCAGTTCTTC.

The V and J genes are TRBV4-1 and TRBJ1-3; TRBD1 agrees at 7 bases. The V gene end was trimmed by 2 bases and the J gene end by 0 bases; junction bases not matched to a gene: 4. This CDR3 is built from 16 residues. The germline V gene encodes CDR1 MGHRA and CDR2 YSYEKL. The CDR3 spells CASSQHRGYSGNTIYF. CDR3 in DNA: TGCGCCAGCAGCCAACACAGGGGATACTCTGGAAACACCATATATTTT.

This chain joins TRBV10-1 and TRBJ1-5; 9 bases are shared with TRBD1. From germline, CDR1 is WNHNN and CDR2 SYGVQD (reference sequence). The CDR3 covers 12 residues. The junction had 3 bases not matched to a gene; V was cut back by 9 bases and J by 6 bases. CDR3 coding DNA: TGCGCCAGACAGGGGGCTATTCAGCCCCAGCATTTT. Its protein is CARQGAIQPQHF.

The chain carries TRBV18 and TRBJ2-1, with D maybe TRBD1 (5 bases). CDR1 is KGHSH and CDR2 is LQKENI in the germline V gene. Deletions cut 0 bases from V and 5 bases from J, with 11 bases between. The length of the CDR3 is 15 residues. The DNA for the CDR3 is TGTGCCAGCTCACCACCCTTGTCAGGGAACAATGAGCAGTTCTTC. Translating gives CASSPPLSGNNEQFF.

The chain is built from TRBV4-2 and TRBJ2-3; D is perhaps TRBD1 (5 bases). CDR1 and CDR2 from the germline V gene are LGHNA and YNFKEQ. Trimming left V 0 bases short and J 2 bases short, with 9 bases between. CDR3 size: 15 residues. CDR3 DNA: TGTGCCAGCAGCCAAGATCGACAGAACACAGATACGCAGTATTTT. Protein product: CASSQDRQNTDTQYF.

This chain joins TRBV7-6 and TRBJ1-2; 7 bases are a match to TRBD1. V shed 2 bases, J shed 3 bases, and the junction held 0 bases outside the gene matches. CDR1 SGHVS and CDR2 FNYEAQ come from the germline V gene. This CDR3 is 13 amino acids long. CDR3 sequence: CASSLQGDYGYTF. The CDR3 nucleotides are TGTGCCAGCAGCTTACAGGGGGACTATGGCTACACCTTC.

The chain recombines TRBV5-1 with TRBJ2-2; TRBD1 matches at 8 bases. J lost 4 bases, V lost 4 bases, and 9 bases had no gene match. CDR3 length: 16 amino acids. Germline V CDR1 and CDR2: SGHRS, YFSETQ. The CDR3 DNA is TGCGCCAGCAGCGCCCCCGGGACAGGCGGCACCGGGGAGCTGTTTTTT. This sequence encodes CASSAPGTGGTGELFF.

V and J are TRBV21-1 and TRBJ1-2; the tabulated D call, TRBD1, remains unverified against the DNA. TRBV21-1 is an annotated pseudogene. This CDR3 spans 15 amino acids. The CDR3 loop reads CASSNPHRGREGYTF. The CDR3, as DNA: TGTGCCAGCAGCAACCCCCACAGGGGACGAGAAGGCTACACCTTC.

The chain links TRBV5-1 to TRBJ2-5, with 9 bases fitting TRBD1. CDR3 length: 16 amino acids. CDR1 is SGHRS, CDR2 YFSETQ, per germline. V trimming: 2 bases; J trimming: 5 bases; junction bases outside the gene matches: 10. For the CDR3, the DNA is TGCGCCAGCAGCTTCTCCCCCGGACAGGGGATGGAGACCCAGTACTTC. This sequence encodes CASSFSPGQGMETQYF.

This clone is a singleton in its sample. J is TRBJ2-7 and V is TRBV12-1; whether TRBD1, the table's D call, matches the DNA was not checked. TRBV12-1 is a pseudogene segment. The CDR3 is 14 amino acids. The chain's CDR3 is CASSLTGYRYEQYV. In DNA, the CDR3 is TGTGCCAGCAGCTTGACAGGGTATCGCTACGAGCAGTACGTC.

The V call is TRBV6-1, the J call TRBJ1-4; D is unresolved. Germline V CDR1 and CDR2: MNHNS, SASEGT. The CDR3 consists of 13 residues. The V end was cut by 5 bases, the J end by 4 bases, with 8 bases between. The CDR3: CASSQVLNEKLFF. CDR3 sequence (DNA): TGTGCCAGCAGTCAGGTCCTTAATGAAAAACTGTTTTTT.

V is TRBV6-1 and J is TRBJ2-7; 8 bases line up with TRBD2. The ends lost 3 bases at V and 5 bases at J; junction bases unmatched: 9. CDR3 size: 15 residues. Germline V gene data show CDR1 as MNHNS and CDR2 as SASEGT. CDR3 nucleotide sequence: TGTGCCAGCAGTGAGGTAGGGAGCGGGAGCCACGAGCAGTACGTC. Amino acids: CASSEVGSGSHEQYV.

The chain couples TRBV2 to TRBJ1-1; no clear D gene. Germline CDR1 SNHLY, CDR2 FYNNEI. The CDR3 runs to 12 residues. V was pared by 8 bases and J by 2 bases, with 9 bases between. The CDR3 is CASLRLNTEAFF. DNA of the CDR3: TGTGCCAGCCTGCGGTTAAACACTGAAGCTTTCTTT.

V is TRBV14 and J is TRBJ2-1; 12 bases agree with TRBD2. Trimming at V came to 1 base and at J to 9 bases, leaving 7 bases not matched to a gene. This CDR3 is 16 amino acids long. Germline loops: CDR1 SGHDN, CDR2 FVKESK. As DNA, the CDR3 is TGTGCCAGCAGCCAAGCCAGACTAGCGGGAGTTTCTGAGCAGTTCTTC. Its translation is CASSQARLAGVSEQFF.

The genes are TRBV5-1 and TRBJ2-1; D remains ambiguous. Trimming took off 2 bases at V and 0 bases at J, with 9 bases between the two ends. The CDR3 loop spans 15 amino acids. CDR1 and CDR2 from the germline V gene are SGHRS and YFSETQ. CDR3 coding DNA: TGCGCCAGCAGCTTCGAGCTGAGCTCCTACAATGAGCAGTTCTTC. Its protein is CASSFELSSYNEQFF.

This clone was seen more than once but under ten times. The V call is TRBV19, the J call TRBJ1-4; unclear D gene. The CDR3 totals 13 residues. In germline, CDR1 is LNHDA, CDR2 SQIVND (reference sequence). V dropped 5 bases and J dropped 8 bases, with 12 bases sitting between them. The CDR3 is CASSRGFEEKLFF. For the CDR3, the DNA is TGTGCCAGTAGTCGGGGTTTTGAGGAAAAACTGTTTTTT.

This chain connects TRBV19 to TRBJ2-7; TRBD2 matches 11 bases. The CDR3 is 14 amino acids. Germline CDR1 and CDR2: LNHDA and SQIVND (reference sequence). V was pared by 5 bases and J by 10 bases, with 10 bases of the junction left unmatched. This CDR3 is CASSLGLAGRSQYV. The DNA of the CDR3 is TGTGCCAGTAGTCTCGGACTAGCGGGCCGTTCACAGTACGTC.